The T cell receptor (beta chain) described here comes from a study of shared clonotypes between healthy human individuals. Whole-study results and caveats: When compared with the clonotypes that were shared by all four sorted-subset donors, the non-shared clonotypes turned out to have lower generation probabilities. Only blood underwent sampling, and tissue repertoires likely differ.

Note on this clone: Its antigen is unidentified.

The CDR3 spans 15 residues. Germline values: CDR1 MNHEY, CDR2 SVGAGI. V was cut by 0 bases and J by 4 bases, with 10 bases left in between. Healthy and HIV-negative, the adult donors had no recent acute infections or vaccinations. Genomic DNA of every subset was divided equally among multiple immunoSEQ plates. The protocol was immunoSEQ multiplex PCR, while the TCRdb copy is restricted to in-frame clones and leaves out a portion. Of 740,000 or so clones in the sample, around 78% are singletons; the top ten hold around 1.7%. V gene TRBV6-5 combines with J gene TRBJ1-5; unclear D gene. This clonotype was sampled from a woman aged 25 to 39 in good health. The sequenced material came from memory CD4+ T cells sorted from blood. Subset indicated: CD45RA-negative fraction. The CDR3 reads CASSYSRLDNQPQHF. Written as DNA, the CDR3 is TGTGCCAGCAGTTACTCTAGGCTTGATAATCAGCCCCAGCATTTT.